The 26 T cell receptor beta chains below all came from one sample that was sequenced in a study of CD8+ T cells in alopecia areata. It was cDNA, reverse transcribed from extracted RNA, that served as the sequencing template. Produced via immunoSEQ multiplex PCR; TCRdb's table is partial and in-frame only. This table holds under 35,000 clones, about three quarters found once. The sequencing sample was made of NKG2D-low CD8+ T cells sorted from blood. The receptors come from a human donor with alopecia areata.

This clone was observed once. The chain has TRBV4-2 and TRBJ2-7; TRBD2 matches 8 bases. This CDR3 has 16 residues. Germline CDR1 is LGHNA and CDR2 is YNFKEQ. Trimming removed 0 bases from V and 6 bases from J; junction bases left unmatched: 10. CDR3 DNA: TGTGCCAGCAGCCAAGACCTAAGCGGGGGAGCACGCGAGCAGTACTTC. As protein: CASSQDLSGGAREQYF.

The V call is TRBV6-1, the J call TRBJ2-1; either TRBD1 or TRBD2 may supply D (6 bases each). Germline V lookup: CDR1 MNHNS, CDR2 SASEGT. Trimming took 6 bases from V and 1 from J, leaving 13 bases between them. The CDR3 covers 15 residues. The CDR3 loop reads CASREGVSSYNEQFF. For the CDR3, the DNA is TGTGCCAGCAGGGAGGGGGTTTCGTCCTACAATGAGCAGTTCTTC.

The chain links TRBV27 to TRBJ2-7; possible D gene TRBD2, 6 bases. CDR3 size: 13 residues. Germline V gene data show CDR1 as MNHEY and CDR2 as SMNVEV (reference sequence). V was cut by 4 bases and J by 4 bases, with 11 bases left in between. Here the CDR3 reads CASSSRDFYEQYF. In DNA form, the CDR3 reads TGTGCCAGCAGTTCCCGGGACTTTTACGAGCAGTACTTC.

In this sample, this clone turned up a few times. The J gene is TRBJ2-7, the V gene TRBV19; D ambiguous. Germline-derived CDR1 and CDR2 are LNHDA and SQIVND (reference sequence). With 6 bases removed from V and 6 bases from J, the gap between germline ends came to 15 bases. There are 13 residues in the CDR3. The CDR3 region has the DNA TGTGCCAGTAGCCCCGCTATTGGTGGCGAGCAGTACTTC. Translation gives CASSPAIGGEQYF.

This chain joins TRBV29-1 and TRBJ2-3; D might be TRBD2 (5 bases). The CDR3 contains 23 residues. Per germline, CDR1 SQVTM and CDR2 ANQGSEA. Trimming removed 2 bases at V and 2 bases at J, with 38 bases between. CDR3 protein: CSVELFFGLGDRETFTPTDTQYF. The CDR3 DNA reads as TGCAGCGTTGAATTATTTTTTGGTTTAGGCGACCGGGAAACCTTCACCCCCACAGATACGCAGTATTTT.

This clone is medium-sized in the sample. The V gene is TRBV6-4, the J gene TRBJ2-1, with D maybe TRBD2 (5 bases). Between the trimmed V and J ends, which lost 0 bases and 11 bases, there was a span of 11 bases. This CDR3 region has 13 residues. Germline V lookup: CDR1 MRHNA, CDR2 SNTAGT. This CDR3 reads CASSDSSTGKQFF. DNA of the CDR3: TGTGCCAGCAGTGACTCTAGTACCGGGAAGCAGTTCTTC.

The CDR3 coding sequence is TGTGCCAGCAGTCCTTTAGGCGGGTGGAACACTGAAGCTTTCTTT. Protein sequence: CASSPLGGWNTEAFF. The chain links TRBV27 to TRBJ1-1; D unclear. The CDR3 runs to 15 residues. V was trimmed by 5 bases and J by 1 base, leaving 14 bases between them. Germline CDR1 MNHEY, CDR2 SMNVEV (reference sequence).

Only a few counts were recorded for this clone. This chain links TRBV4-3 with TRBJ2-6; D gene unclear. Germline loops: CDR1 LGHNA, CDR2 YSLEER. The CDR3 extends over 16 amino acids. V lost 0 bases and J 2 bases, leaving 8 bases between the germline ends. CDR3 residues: CASSQDVSAGANVLTF. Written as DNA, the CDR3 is TGCGCCAGCAGCCAAGATGTGAGCGCTGGGGCCAACGTCCTGACTTTC.

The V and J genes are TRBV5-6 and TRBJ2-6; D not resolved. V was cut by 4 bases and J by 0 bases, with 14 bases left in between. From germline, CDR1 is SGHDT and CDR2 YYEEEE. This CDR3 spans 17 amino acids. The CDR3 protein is CASSAPESSSGANVLTF. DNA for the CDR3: TGTGCCAGCAGCGCCCCCGAATCCAGCTCTGGGGCCAACGTCCTGACTTTC.

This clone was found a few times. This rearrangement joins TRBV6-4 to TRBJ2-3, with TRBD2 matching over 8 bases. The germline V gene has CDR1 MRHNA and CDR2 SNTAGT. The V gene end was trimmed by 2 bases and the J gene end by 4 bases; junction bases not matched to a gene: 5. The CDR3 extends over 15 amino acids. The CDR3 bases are TGTGCCAGCAGTGACGACAGCGGGGGTTCAGATACGCAGTATTTT. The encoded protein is CASSDDSGGSDTQYF.

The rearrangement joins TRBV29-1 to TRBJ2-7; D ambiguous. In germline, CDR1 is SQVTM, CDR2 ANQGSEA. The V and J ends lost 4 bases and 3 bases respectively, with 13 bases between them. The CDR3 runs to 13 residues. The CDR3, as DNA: TGCAGCGTTGTTGTGACGGTCGGCTACGAGCAGTACTTC. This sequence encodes CSVVVTVGYEQYF.

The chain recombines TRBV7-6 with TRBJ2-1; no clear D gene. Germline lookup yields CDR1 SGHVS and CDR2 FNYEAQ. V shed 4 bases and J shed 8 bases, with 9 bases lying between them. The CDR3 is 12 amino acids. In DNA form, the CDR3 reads TGTGCCAGCAGCTCCGGCTATGATGAGCAGTTCTTC. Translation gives CASSSGYDEQFF.

The CDR3, as DNA: TGTGCCAGCAGTTACTCCCCCGGGGATGGCTACACCTTC. It is translated as CASSYSPGDGYTF. This chain uses TRBV6-6 with TRBJ1-2, with D uncertain. Trimming removed 0 bases at V and 6 bases at J, with 8 bases between. In germline, CDR1 is MNHNY, CDR2 SVGAGI (reference sequence). This CDR3 spans 13 amino acids.

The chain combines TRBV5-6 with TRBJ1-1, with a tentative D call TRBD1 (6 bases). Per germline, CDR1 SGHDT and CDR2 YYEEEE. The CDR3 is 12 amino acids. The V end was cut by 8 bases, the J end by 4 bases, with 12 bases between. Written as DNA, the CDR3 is TGTGCCAGGTACAGGGAAAGCACTGAAGCTTTCTTT. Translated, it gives CARYRESTEAFF.

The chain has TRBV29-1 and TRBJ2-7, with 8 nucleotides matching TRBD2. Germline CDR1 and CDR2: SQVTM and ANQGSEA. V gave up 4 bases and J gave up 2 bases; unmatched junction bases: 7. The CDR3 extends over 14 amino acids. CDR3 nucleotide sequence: TGCAGCGTTGTTCTAGCGGGCCACACCTACGAGCAGTACTTC. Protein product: CSVVLAGHTYEQYF.

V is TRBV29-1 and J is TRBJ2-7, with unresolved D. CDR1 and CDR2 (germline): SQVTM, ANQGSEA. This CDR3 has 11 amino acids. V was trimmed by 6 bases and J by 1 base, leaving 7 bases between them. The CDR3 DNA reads TGCAGCGTGCTTAAGTCCTACGAGCAGTACTTC. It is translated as CSVLKSYEQYF.

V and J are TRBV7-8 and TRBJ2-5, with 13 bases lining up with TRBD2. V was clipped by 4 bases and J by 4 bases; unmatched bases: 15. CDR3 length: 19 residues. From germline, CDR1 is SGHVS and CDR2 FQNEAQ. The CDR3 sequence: CASSSTMGRLAGGGETQYF. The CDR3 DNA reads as TGTGCCAGCAGCTCAACCATGGGACGACTAGCGGGGGGAGGAGAGACCCAGTACTTC.

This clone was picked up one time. The CDR3 loop reads CSVEDRMDSRETQYF. The CDR3 DNA sequence: TGCAGCGTTGAAGACCGCATGGACAGCCGAGAGACCCAGTACTTC. The chain employs TRBV29-1 and TRBJ2-5; D possibly corresponds to TRBD1 (6 bases). Trimming removed 0 bases at V and 4 bases at J, with 15 bases between. The CDR3 totals 15 residues. Germline-derived CDR1 and CDR2 are SQVTM and ANQGSEA.

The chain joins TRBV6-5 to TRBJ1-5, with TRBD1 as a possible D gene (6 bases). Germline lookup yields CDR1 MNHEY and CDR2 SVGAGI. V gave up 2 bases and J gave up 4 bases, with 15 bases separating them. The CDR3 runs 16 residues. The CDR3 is CASSYGGPAFNQPQHF. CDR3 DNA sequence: TGTGCCAGCAGTTACGGGGGGCCAGCATTTAATCAGCCCCAGCATTTT.

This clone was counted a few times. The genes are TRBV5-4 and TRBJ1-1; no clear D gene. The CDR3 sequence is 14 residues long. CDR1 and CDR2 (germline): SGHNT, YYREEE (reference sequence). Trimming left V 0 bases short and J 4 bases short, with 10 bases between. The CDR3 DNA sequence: TGTGCCAGCAGCTTGGAGTGGGAGGGCACTGAAGCTTTCTTT. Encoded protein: CASSLEWEGTEAFF.

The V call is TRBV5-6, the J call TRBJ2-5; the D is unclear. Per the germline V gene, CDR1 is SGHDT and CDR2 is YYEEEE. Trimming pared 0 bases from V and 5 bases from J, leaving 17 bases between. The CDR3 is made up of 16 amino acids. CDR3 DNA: TGTGCCAGCAGCTTGGAGGCTGGCAGGCTCGGGGAGACCCAGTACTTC. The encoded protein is CASSLEAGRLGETQYF.

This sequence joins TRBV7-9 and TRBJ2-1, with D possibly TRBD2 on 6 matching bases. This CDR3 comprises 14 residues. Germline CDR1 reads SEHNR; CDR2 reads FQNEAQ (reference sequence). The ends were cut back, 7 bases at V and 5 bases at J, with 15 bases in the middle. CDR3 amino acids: CASNIGTLDNEQFF. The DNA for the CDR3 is TGTGCCAGCAACATCGGGACTCTCGACAATGAGCAGTTCTTC.

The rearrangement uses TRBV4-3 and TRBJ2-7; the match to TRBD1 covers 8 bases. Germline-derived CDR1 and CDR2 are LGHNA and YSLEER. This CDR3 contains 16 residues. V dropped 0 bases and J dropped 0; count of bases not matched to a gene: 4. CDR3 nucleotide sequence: TGCGCCAGCAGCCAAGATAGACAGGGGAGCTCCTACGAGCAGTACTTC. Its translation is CASSQDRQGSSYEQYF.

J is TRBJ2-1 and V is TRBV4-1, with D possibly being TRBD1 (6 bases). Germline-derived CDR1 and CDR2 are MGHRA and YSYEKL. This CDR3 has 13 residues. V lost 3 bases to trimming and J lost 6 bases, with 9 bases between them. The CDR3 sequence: CASSQYRVNEQFF. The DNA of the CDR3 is TGCGCCAGCAGCCAGTACAGGGTCAATGAGCAGTTCTTC.

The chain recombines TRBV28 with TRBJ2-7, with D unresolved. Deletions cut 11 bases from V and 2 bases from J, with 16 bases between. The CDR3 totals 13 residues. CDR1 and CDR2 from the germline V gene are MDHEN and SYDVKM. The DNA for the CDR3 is TGTGCCGCAGGCGGAACTGGGGCCTACGAGCAGTACTTC. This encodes CAAGGTGAYEQYF.

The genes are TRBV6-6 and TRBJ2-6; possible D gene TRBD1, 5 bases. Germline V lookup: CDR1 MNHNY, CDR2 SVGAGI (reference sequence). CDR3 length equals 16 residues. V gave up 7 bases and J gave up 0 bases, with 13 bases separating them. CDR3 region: CASTAGIFSGANVLTF. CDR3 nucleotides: TGTGCCAGCACCGCAGGGATCTTCTCTGGGGCCAACGTCCTGACTTTC.